This T cell receptor beta chain was sequenced during a study of cytotoxic CD8 clonotypes in ibrutinib-treated CLL. Study overall: On average, roughly 94,000 productive rearrangements and 200,000 to 300,000 productive templates per sample.

For this clone: Its matching antigen is unknown.

Notes on the study in general: Sampling of sustained-remission and progressing patients occurred at differing times.

The germline gives CDR1 SGHVS, CDR2 FNYEAQ. The V gene lost 5 bases and the J gene lost 1 base, with 20 bases spanning the gap. This CDR3 has 17 amino acids. The data were produced by immunoSEQ multiplex PCR, yet TCRdb's version contains in-frame clones alone and is incomplete. The sample carries around 310,000 clones, 80% recorded once. This receptor was taken from a human donor with chronic lymphocytic leukemia. Specimen: PBMCs, collected before ibrutinib treatment. The chain uses TRBV7-6 and TRBJ1-1; maybe TRBD1 (5 bases). The CDR3 coding sequence is TGTGCCAGCAGCAAGGGGTTTCAGGCCTTAAGGAACACTGAAGCTTTCTTT. It yields the protein CASSKGFQALRNTEAFF. The whole variable domain, remainder taken from reference TRBV7-6 and TRBJ1-1, is GAGVSQSPRYKVTKRGQDVALRCDPISGHVSLYWYRQALGQGPEFLTYFNYEAQQDKSGLPNDRFSAERPEGSISTLTIQRTEQRDSAMYRCASSKGFQALRNTEAFFGQGTRLTVV.